This T cell receptor (beta chain) came from a study of T cell responses to AZD1222 COVID-19 vaccine. The protocol was immunoSEQ multiplex PCR, while the TCRdb copy is restricted to in-frame clones and leaves out a portion. The sample shows approximately 100,000 clones, roughly 88% of them seen only once. Germline CDR1 and CDR2: SGHDN and FVKESK. V shed 4 bases and J 1 base; nucleotides not matched to a gene: 3. The CDR3 extends over 16 amino acids. The TCR was taken from an adult who received the AZD1222 COVID-19 vaccine. Sequencing was performed on peripheral blood, taken 28 days after the second AZD1222 dose. The rearrangement links TRBV14 to TRBJ2-7, with 14 bases matching TRBD2. DNA of the CDR3: TGTGCCAGCAGCCGCGGGACTAGCGGGGGATCCTACGAGCAGTACTTC. This codes for CASSRGTSGGSYEQYF.